This entry describes one TCR beta chain. Antigen unknown. These data come from a study of beta chain features in type 1 diabetes. One heparinised draw, averaging around 120 mL, was taken per donor. The sequenced template was cDNA made from the entire isolated RNA. Assay: immunoSEQ multiplex PCR; the TCRdb copy retains only in-frame clones and omits some. The repertoire includes about 160,000 clones, about a tenth of them detected once, and 0.45% to 0.5% sits in the top ten. Points from the study as a whole: Patients showed naive, central memory and Treg TCRB repertoires that appeared more similar than those of healthy donors. People with Type 1 diabetes carried modestly yet significantly shorter TCRB CDR3s in all four CD4+ subsets. Amplification by PCR could prefer shorter templates, with the same effect in patients and controls. VDJ junctions in type 1 diabetes patients carried more deletions and fewer insertions.

The receptor was derived from a man aged 25 to 45 with type 1 diabetes. The sequencing input was central memory CD4+ T cells from blood.

The CDR3 is CASSHPTGQGAREQYF. In DNA form, the CDR3 reads TGTGCCAGCAGTCATCCAACGGGACAGGGGGCTCGGGAGCAGTACTTC. This rearrangement joins TRBV27 to TRBJ2-7; 12 bases line up with TRBD1. V gave up 5 bases and J gave up 7 bases; unmatched junction bases: 12. The CDR3 extends over 16 amino acids. CDR1 and CDR2 (germline): MNHEY, SMNVEV (reference sequence).